Ten or more counts support the clone carrying this TCR beta chain. CDR1 MNHEY and CDR2 SVGEGT come from the germline V gene. This CDR3 spans 14 amino acids. The ends were cut back, 8 bases at V and 0 bases at J, with 11 bases in the middle. The sample is drawn from a study of regulatory T cells in long-lasting Graves disease. Study background: Freshly diagnosed Graves' patients had used antithyroid drugs for under 3 months.

Library construction for TCR beta used iRepertoire HTBI primers and Arm-PCR of CDR3 regions. TCRdb re-called the multiplex PCR reads through MiXCR, storing one row per CDR3 protein. The sample lists about 620,000 distinct CDR3 sequences; about 15% were seen once. Time point given: newly diagnosed GD, antithyroid drugs for less than 3 months. Researchers made the TCR library from RNA that was extracted from PBMCs. Graves' disease diagnosis was established per American Thyroid Association guidelines. This sample also appeared in a second study, on T cells in Graves' hyperthyroidism and ophthalmopathy. As reported in that work: A set of HTBI primers served as the primers for a first-round RT-PCR of the TCR CDR3. In simple terms, a model built on 13 V-J features told ophthalmopathy apart from stable hyperthyroidism.

Sequencing was performed on peripheral blood mononuclear cells (PBMCs), taken at new diagnosis, from a patient treated with antithyroid drugs. V is TRBV6-2 or TRBV6-3 and J is TRBJ1-5; D is undetermined. The sequence came from a woman in her 30s with Graves disease. The CDR3 protein is CASCSGSSNQPQHF. The CDR3 DNA reads as TGTGCCAGCTGTTCGGGCAGTAGCAATCAGCCCCAGCATTTT.